The TCR beta chain described here comes from a study of control samples from healthy donors and cancer patients. Measured with immunoSEQ multiplex PCR; TCRdb has only the in-frame clones, and not every one. The sample lists around 30,000 clones, 70% to 90% occurring once. This CDR3 contains 16 residues. V lost 1 base, J lost 0 bases, and 2 bases stayed unmatched. Germline V gene sequence: CDR1 LGHDT, CDR2 YNNKEL (reference sequence). The rearrangement links TRBV3-1 (or the pseudogene TRBV3-2) to TRBJ2-1; TRBD2 matches at 8 bases. The sequenced sample was PBMCs. The sequence was collected from a woman in her 40s with lung cancer. Written as DNA, the CDR3 is TGTGCCAGCAGCCAAGTAGCGGGGAGCTCCTACAATGAGCAGTTCTTC. It translates to CASSQVAGSSYNEQFF.